A selection of T cell receptor beta chains follows, all from one sample in a study of blood T cell repertoires in COVID-19. The data were produced by immunoSEQ multiplex PCR, yet TCRdb's version contains in-frame clones alone and is incomplete. The sample shows approximately 290,000 clones, 80% to 90% of them seen only once. The sample consisted of PBMCs or T cells enriched from blood (not recorded which). Every receptor here comes from a woman aged 25-40 years who had recovered from COVID-19. Each CDR3 is given with its conserved first and last residue. A D gene is named only where the DNA matches it firmly. Clone size is stated in some rows and not others, as once, few, many or a class when expanded.

j_gene: TRBJ2-5; v_gene: TRBV29-1; abundance: NA; d_gene: NA; CDR3aa: CSFTGGAQETQYF; CDR3nt: TGCAGCTTCACTGGGGGGGCCCAAGAGACCCAGTACTTC
j_gene: TRBJ1-2; v_gene: TRBV27; abundance: NA; d_gene: NA; CDR3aa: CASSPRDTKGYTF; CDR3nt: TGTGCCAGCAGCCCGAGGGACACAAAGGGCTACACCTTC
j_gene: TRBJ2-7; v_gene: TRBV9; abundance: NA; d_gene: TRBD1; CDR3aa: CASSLVGDRGYEQYF; CDR3nt: TGTGCCAGCAGCCTAGTGGGGGACAGGGGCTACGAGCAGTACTTC
j_gene: TRBJ2-1; v_gene: TRBV12-3/TRBV12-4; abundance: NA; d_gene: TRBD2; CDR3aa: CASSSSLTSEQFF; CDR3nt: TGTGCCAGCAGTTCTTCTTTGACTAGCGAGCAGTTCTTC
j_gene: TRBJ2-6; v_gene: TRBV30; abundance: NA; d_gene: NA; CDR3aa: CAWSVGSISGANVLTF; CDR3nt: TGTGCCTGGAGTGTCGGGAGTATCTCTGGGGCCAACGTCCTGACTTTC
j_gene: TRBJ2-1; v_gene: TRBV6-5; abundance: NA; d_gene: TRBD2; CDR3aa: CASSYLAGFEQFF; CDR3nt: TGTGCCAGCAGTTACCTAGCGGGGTTTGAGCAGTTCTTC
j_gene: TRBJ2-1; v_gene: TRBV27; abundance: once; d_gene: NA; CDR3aa: CASQAGTYNEQFF; CDR3nt: TGTGCCAGCCAAGCGGGTACCTACAATGAGCAGTTCTTC
j_gene: TRBJ1-1; v_gene: TRBV28; abundance: NA; d_gene: NA; CDR3aa: CASTSVNTEAFF; CDR3nt: TGTGCCAGCACAAGCGTGAACACTGAAGCTTTCTTT
j_gene: TRBJ2-1; v_gene: TRBV11-2; abundance: NA; d_gene: NA; CDR3aa: CASSLDQGNNEQFF; CDR3nt: TGTGCCAGCAGCTTAGATCAGGGCAACAATGAGCAGTTCTTC
j_gene: TRBJ2-1; v_gene: TRBV27; abundance: once; d_gene: TRBD2; CDR3aa: CASSSRLAGVHNEQFF; CDR3nt: TGTGCCAGCAGTTCTCGACTAGCGGGAGTTCACAATGAGCAGTTCTTC
j_gene: TRBJ2-3; v_gene: TRBV19; abundance: NA; d_gene: TRBD2; CDR3aa: CASSTGLAGGTDTQYF; CDR3nt: TGTGCCAGTAGTACGGGACTAGCGGGAGGAACAGATACGCAGTATTTT
j_gene: TRBJ1-2; v_gene: TRBV28; abundance: NA; d_gene: NA; CDR3aa: CASSLAARGYTF; CDR3nt: TGTGCCAGCAGTTTAGCGGCAAGAGGCTACACCTTC
j_gene: TRBJ1-5; v_gene: TRBV7-2; abundance: NA; d_gene: TRBD1; CDR3aa: CASSLATGDQPQHF; CDR3nt: TGTGCCAGCAGCTTAGCCACAGGGGATCAGCCCCAGCATTTT
j_gene: TRBJ2-7; v_gene: TRBV9; abundance: NA; d_gene: NA; CDR3aa: CASSPRDSYEQYF; CDR3nt: TGTGCCAGCAGCCCCCGGGACTCCTACGAGCAGTACTTC
j_gene: TRBJ2-7; v_gene: TRBV7-9; abundance: NA; d_gene: NA; CDR3aa: CASSSGVRQSSIFSEQYF; CDR3nt: TGTGCCAGCAGTTCGGGGGTGCGGCAGTCATCCATCTTCTCCGAGCAGTACTTC
j_gene: TRBJ1-2; v_gene: TRBV11-2; abundance: NA; d_gene: NA; CDR3aa: CASSSQTIYGYTF; CDR3nt: TGTGCCAGCAGCTCACAGACGATCTATGGCTACACCTTC
j_gene: TRBJ1-5; v_gene: TRBV27; abundance: NA; d_gene: NA; CDR3aa: CASSFVSGVQPQHF; CDR3nt: TGTGCCAGCAGTTTCGTATCGGGGGTTCAGCCCCAGCATTTT
j_gene: TRBJ2-7; v_gene: TRBV30; abundance: NA; d_gene: TRBD2; CDR3aa: CAWRAGSYEQYF; CDR3nt: TGTGCCTGGAGAGCGGGATCGTACGAGCAGTACTTC
j_gene: TRBJ2-3; v_gene: TRBV7-2; abundance: NA; d_gene: TRBD1; CDR3aa: CASSPTGGGTDTQYF; CDR3nt: TGTGCCAGCAGCCCGACAGGGGGTGGCACAGATACGCAGTATTTT
j_gene: TRBJ1-2; v_gene: TRBV28; abundance: NA; d_gene: TRBD1; CDR3aa: CASSWGQGVGGYTF; CDR3nt: TGTGCCAGCAGTTGGGGACAGGGGGTGGGTGGCTACACCTTC
j_gene: TRBJ1-1; v_gene: TRBV11-2; abundance: NA; d_gene: TRBD1; CDR3aa: CASSFGTGTSMNTEAFF; CDR3nt: TGTGCCAGCAGCTTTGGGACAGGGACCTCGATGAACACTGAAGCTTTCTTT
j_gene: TRBJ1-1; v_gene: TRBV15; abundance: NA; d_gene: NA; CDR3aa: CATSRDSGGGNTEAFF; CDR3nt: TGTGCCACCAGCAGAGATTCGGGAGGGGGTAACACTGAAGCTTTCTTT
j_gene: TRBJ2-1; v_gene: TRBV5-4; abundance: NA; d_gene: TRBD2; CDR3aa: CASRGGPSPYNEQFF; CDR3nt: TGTGCCAGCCGGGGGGGACCGAGCCCTTACAATGAGCAGTTCTTC
j_gene: TRBJ2-1; v_gene: TRBV6-4; abundance: NA; d_gene: NA; CDR3aa: CASSRGTYNEQFF; CDR3nt: TGTGCCAGCTCAAGGGGAACCTACAATGAGCAGTTCTTC
j_gene: TRBJ1-6; v_gene: TRBV28; abundance: NA; d_gene: NA; CDR3aa: CASSSPWGSPLHF; CDR3nt: TGTGCCAGCAGTTCCCCGTGGGGCTCACCCCTCCACTTT
j_gene: TRBJ2-1; v_gene: TRBV18; abundance: NA; d_gene: NA; CDR3aa: CASSPKPPNFVGPLSYNEQFF; CDR3nt: TGTGCCAGCTCGCCCAAGCCACCCAATTTTGTCGGTCCTCTATCCTACAATGAGCAGTTCTTC
j_gene: TRBJ2-3; v_gene: TRBV5-1; abundance: NA; d_gene: TRBD1; CDR3aa: CASSFFIRGDRGSDTQYF; CDR3nt: TGCGCCAGCAGCTTCTTCATTCGGGGTGACAGGGGCTCAGATACGCAGTATTTT
j_gene: TRBJ2-5; v_gene: TRBV14; abundance: NA; d_gene: TRBD2; CDR3aa: CASSTTSGRAGTQYF; CDR3nt: TGTGCCAGCAGCACGACTAGCGGGAGGGCGGGGACCCAGTACTTC
j_gene: TRBJ2-7; v_gene: TRBV10-3; abundance: NA; d_gene: NA; CDR3aa: CAISSELAHYEQYF; CDR3nt: TGTGCCATCAGTTCCGAGCTCGCTCACTACGAGCAGTACTTC
j_gene: TRBJ1-4; v_gene: TRBV5-1; abundance: NA; d_gene: NA; CDR3aa: CASSLADGGYEKLFF; CDR3nt: TGCGCCAGCAGCTTGGCGGACGGGGGGTACGAAAAACTGTTTTTT
j_gene: TRBJ1-2; v_gene: TRBV6-1; abundance: NA; d_gene: TRBD1; CDR3aa: CASSDSGTGAADGYTF; CDR3nt: TGTGCCAGCAGTGACAGCGGGACAGGGGCTGCGGATGGCTACACCTTC
j_gene: TRBJ1-5; v_gene: TRBV18; abundance: NA; d_gene: TRBD1; CDR3aa: CASSRQGQGWNQPQHF; CDR3nt: TGTGCCAGCTCACGACAAGGACAGGGTTGGAATCAGCCCCAGCATTTT
j_gene: TRBJ2-7; v_gene: TRBV5-1; abundance: NA; d_gene: TRBD1; CDR3aa: CASSPRDSTYEQYF; CDR3nt: TGCGCCAGCAGCCCCCGGGACAGCACCTACGAGCAGTACTTC
j_gene: TRBJ1-5; v_gene: TRBV4-2; abundance: few; d_gene: NA; CDR3aa: CASSQEGQGSNQPQHF; CDR3nt: TGTGCCAGCAGCCAAGAGGGGCAGGGCAGCAATCAGCCCCAGCATTTT
j_gene: TRBJ2-3; v_gene: TRBV6-2/TRBV6-3; abundance: NA; d_gene: NA; CDR3aa: CASSYSKGMRADTQYF; CDR3nt: TGTGCCAGCAGTTACTCGAAGGGAATGCGGGCAGATACGCAGTATTTT
j_gene: TRBJ2-1; v_gene: TRBV30; abundance: NA; d_gene: NA; CDR3aa: CAWITGSSYNEQFF; CDR3nt: TGTGCCTGGATAACAGGATCTTCCTACAATGAGCAGTTCTTC
j_gene: TRBJ1-5; v_gene: TRBV18; abundance: NA; d_gene: NA; CDR3aa: CASSRSTGREQPQHF; CDR3nt: TGTGCCAGCTCACGGTCGACAGGACGCGAGCAGCCCCAGCATTTT
j_gene: TRBJ2-7; v_gene: TRBV7-9; abundance: NA; d_gene: TRBD1; CDR3aa: CASSLIGQGYEQYF; CDR3nt: TGTGCCAGCAGCTTAATCGGACAGGGTTACGAGCAGTACTTC
j_gene: TRBJ2-7; v_gene: TRBV11-2; abundance: NA; d_gene: TRBD2; CDR3aa: CASSFAGLAAGREQYF; CDR3nt: TGTGCCAGCAGCTTTGCGGGACTAGCGGCCGGACGCGAGCAGTACTTC
j_gene: TRBJ2-1; v_gene: TRBV7-6; abundance: NA; d_gene: TRBD2; CDR3aa: CASSPGLAGDNEQFF; CDR3nt: TGTGCCAGCAGCCCGGGACTAGCGGGAGACAATGAGCAGTTCTTC
j_gene: TRBJ1-4; v_gene: TRBV21-1; abundance: NA; d_gene: NA; CDR3aa: CASSTSGPTNEKLFF; CDR3nt: TGTGCCAGCAGCACATCAGGGCCGACTAATGAAAAACTGTTTTTT
j_gene: TRBJ2-2; v_gene: TRBV7-9; abundance: NA; d_gene: NA; CDR3aa: CASSPGSGELFF; CDR3nt: TGTGCCAGCAGCCCAGGGTCCGGGGAGCTGTTTTTT
j_gene: TRBJ2-3; v_gene: TRBV28; abundance: NA; d_gene: TRBD1; CDR3aa: CASSPTRDRGGTDTQYF; CDR3nt: TGTGCCAGCAGTCCCACCCGGGACAGGGGGGGTACAGATACGCAGTATTTT
j_gene: TRBJ2-5; v_gene: TRBV2; abundance: NA; d_gene: NA; CDR3aa: CAKKTEAWETQYF; CDR3nt: TGTGCCAAAAAGACGGAGGCGTGGGAGACCCAGTACTTC
j_gene: TRBJ1-1; v_gene: TRBV6-6; abundance: NA; d_gene: TRBD1; CDR3aa: CASTSTGGDTEAFF; CDR3nt: TGTGCCAGCACCTCGACAGGGGGAGACACTGAAGCTTTCTTT
j_gene: TRBJ1-6; v_gene: TRBV5-1; abundance: few; d_gene: NA; CDR3aa: CASIRSPSGCGRNSPLHF; CDR3nt: TGCGCCAGCATTAGGTCCCCATCAGGGTGTGGAAGGAATTCACCCCTCCACTTT
j_gene: TRBJ2-7; v_gene: TRBV7-3; abundance: NA; d_gene: TRBD1; CDR3aa: CASSLGTGLFSEQYF; CDR3nt: TGTGCCAGCAGCTTAGGGACAGGGCTTTTCAGCGAGCAGTACTTC
j_gene: TRBJ1-1; v_gene: TRBV29-1; abundance: NA; d_gene: TRBD1; CDR3aa: CSGGQGNTEAFF; CDR3nt: TGCAGCGGGGGACAGGGAAACACTGAAGCTTTCTTT
j_gene: TRBJ1-4; v_gene: TRBV4-1; abundance: NA; d_gene: NA; CDR3aa: CASSHIGTEKLFF; CDR3nt: TGCGCCAGCAGCCATATCGGGACAGAAAAACTGTTTTTT
j_gene: TRBJ1-3; v_gene: TRBV10-2; abundance: NA; d_gene: TRBD1; CDR3aa: CASSLGQISGNTIYF; CDR3nt: TGCGCCAGCAGCCTGGGACAGATCTCTGGAAACACCATATATTTT
j_gene: TRBJ2-7; v_gene: TRBV5-6; abundance: NA; d_gene: TRBD1; CDR3aa: CASSRQGIRGEQYF; CDR3nt: TGTGCCAGCAGCAGACAGGGGATTCGTGGCGAGCAGTACTTC
j_gene: TRBJ2-3; v_gene: TRBV5-4; abundance: NA; d_gene: NA; CDR3aa: CASAYRGAPDTQYF; CDR3nt: TGTGCCAGCGCCTATCGGGGGGCCCCAGATACGCAGTATTTT
j_gene: TRBJ2-5; v_gene: TRBV28; abundance: NA; d_gene: TRBD1; CDR3aa: CASSPSWDRSSVETQYF; CDR3nt: TGTGCCAGCAGTCCTTCCTGGGACAGGAGTAGTGTGGAGACCCAGTACTTC
j_gene: TRBJ1-2; v_gene: TRBV6-5; abundance: NA; d_gene: TRBD1; CDR3aa: CASSYRDRGNYGYTF; CDR3nt: TGTGCCAGCAGTTACCGCGACAGGGGTAACTATGGCTACACCTTC
j_gene: TRBJ1-6; v_gene: TRBV7-2; abundance: NA; d_gene: NA; CDR3aa: CASSLGQGYSYNSPLHF; CDR3nt: TGTGCCAGCAGCTTAGGTCAGGGGTACTCCTATAATTCACCCCTCCACTTT
j_gene: TRBJ2-7; v_gene: TRBV6-5; abundance: NA; d_gene: NA; CDR3aa: CASSYGMGGTYEQYF; CDR3nt: TGTGCCAGCAGTTACGGAATGGGGGGAACCTACGAGCAGTACTTC
j_gene: TRBJ1-1; v_gene: TRBV29-1; abundance: NA; d_gene: NA; CDR3aa: CSVEDSVSENTEAFF; CDR3nt: TGCAGCGTTGAAGATTCGGTGTCCGAGAACACTGAAGCTTTCTTT
j_gene: TRBJ2-5; v_gene: TRBV12-3/TRBV12-4; abundance: NA; d_gene: NA; CDR3aa: CASKEGSRTQYF; CDR3nt: TGTGCCAGCAAAGAGGGTTCACGGACCCAGTACTTC
j_gene: TRBJ2-4; v_gene: TRBV11-2; abundance: NA; d_gene: NA; CDR3aa: CASSPSRAKNIQYF; CDR3nt: TGTGCCAGCAGCCCTTCTCGGGCCAAAAACATTCAGTACTTC
j_gene: TRBJ2-2; v_gene: TRBV3-1/TRBV3-2; abundance: NA; d_gene: NA; CDR3aa: CASSQGFAGYTGELFF; CDR3nt: TGTGCCAGCAGCCAAGGGTTCGCGGGGTACACCGGGGAGCTGTTTTTT